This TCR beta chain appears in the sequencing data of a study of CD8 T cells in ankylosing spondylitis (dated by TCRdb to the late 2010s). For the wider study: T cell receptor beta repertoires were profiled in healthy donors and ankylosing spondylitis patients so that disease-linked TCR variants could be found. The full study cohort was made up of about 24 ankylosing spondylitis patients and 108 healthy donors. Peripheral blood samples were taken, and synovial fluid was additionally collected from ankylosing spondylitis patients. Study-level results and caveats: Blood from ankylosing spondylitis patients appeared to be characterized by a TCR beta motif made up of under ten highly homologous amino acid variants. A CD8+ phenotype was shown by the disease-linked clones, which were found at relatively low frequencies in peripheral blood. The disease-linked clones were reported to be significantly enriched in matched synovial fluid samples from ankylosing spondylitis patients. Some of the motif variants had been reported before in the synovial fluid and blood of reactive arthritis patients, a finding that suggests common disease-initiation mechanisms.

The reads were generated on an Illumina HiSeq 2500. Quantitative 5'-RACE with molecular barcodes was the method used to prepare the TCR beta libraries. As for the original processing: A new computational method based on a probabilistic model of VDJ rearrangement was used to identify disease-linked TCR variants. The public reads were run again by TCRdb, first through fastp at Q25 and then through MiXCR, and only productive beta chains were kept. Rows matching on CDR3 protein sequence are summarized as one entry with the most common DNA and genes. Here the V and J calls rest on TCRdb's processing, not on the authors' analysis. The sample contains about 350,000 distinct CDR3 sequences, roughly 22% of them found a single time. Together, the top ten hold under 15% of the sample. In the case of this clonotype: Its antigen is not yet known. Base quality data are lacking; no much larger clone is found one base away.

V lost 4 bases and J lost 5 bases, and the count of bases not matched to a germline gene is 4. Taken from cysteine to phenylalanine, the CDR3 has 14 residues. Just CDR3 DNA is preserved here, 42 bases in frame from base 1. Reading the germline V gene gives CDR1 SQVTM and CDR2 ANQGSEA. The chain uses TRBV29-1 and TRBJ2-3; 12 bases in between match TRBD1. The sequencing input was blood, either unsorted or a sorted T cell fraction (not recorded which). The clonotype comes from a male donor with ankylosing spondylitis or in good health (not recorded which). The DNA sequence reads TGCAGCGTTGCCGGGACAGGGGGCAAAGATACGCAGTATTTT. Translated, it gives CSVAGTGGKDTQYF.